This T cell receptor beta chain was identified in a study of Ad26.COV2.S vaccination and SARS-CoV-2 variants. Looking at the study overall: The study gave Ad26.COV2.S intramuscularly, once or twice 56 days apart.

Study-wide results and limits: Breadth of non-spike TCRs did not differ between vaccinees and placebo recipients.

Sequencing was performed with immunoSEQ multiplex PCR; in TCRdb, only in-frame clones are kept and a portion is missing. The repertoire has 440,000 or so clones, 92% of them found once; the top ten carry around 1.8%. Sample treatment: around 19 received Ad26.COV2.S at low or high dose, single or two shots; roughly five received placebo; per-sample allocation not given. All samples were drawn on day 63, counting from the first vaccine or placebo injection. From germline, CDR1 is MNHEY and CDR2 SVGEGT. V shed 4 bases, J shed 0 bases, and the junction held 16 bases outside the gene matches. The CDR3 covers 21 residues. Notes on this clone: Antigen: not known.

Material: peripheral blood, obtained in a trial of Ad26.COV2.S vaccine versus placebo. The chain joins TRBV6-2 or TRBV6-3 to TRBJ2-1; 12 positions match TRBD2. This TCR was sampled from a person aged 18 to 65 who received the Ad26.COV2.S COVID-19 vaccine or a placebo. Here the CDR3 DNA reads TGTGCCAGCAGTTTCATTACTAGCGGGGGGCCCTACACCTTCTCCTACAATGAGCAGTTCTTC. This translates into CASSFITSGGPYTFSYNEQFF.